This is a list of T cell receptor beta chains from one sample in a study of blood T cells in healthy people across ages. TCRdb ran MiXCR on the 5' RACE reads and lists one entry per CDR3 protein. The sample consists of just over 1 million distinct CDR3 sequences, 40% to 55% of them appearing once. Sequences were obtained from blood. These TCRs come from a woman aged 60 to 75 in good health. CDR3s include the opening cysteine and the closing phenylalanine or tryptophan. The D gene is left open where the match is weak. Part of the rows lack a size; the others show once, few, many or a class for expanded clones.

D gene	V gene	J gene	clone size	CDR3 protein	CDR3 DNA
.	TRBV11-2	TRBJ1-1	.	CASSPRRALGTEAFF	TGTGCCAGCAGCCCCCGCCGGGCCCTGGGGACTGAAGCTTTCTTT
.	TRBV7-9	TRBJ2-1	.	CASSHGGGDAYNEQFF	TGTGCCAGCAGCCACGGGGGCGGGGACGCCTACAATGAGCAGTTCTTC
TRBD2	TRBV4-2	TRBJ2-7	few	CASSQVLGTGGYDGQYF	TGTGCCAGCAGCCAAGTTTTGGGTACGGGAGGATACGATGGGCAGTACTTC
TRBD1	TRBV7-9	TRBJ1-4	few	CASSTRTGGGEKLFF	TGTGCCAGCAGCACTCGGACAGGGGGCGGTGAAAAACTGTTTTTT
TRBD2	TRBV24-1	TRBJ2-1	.	CATSDPRLARSDEQFF	TGTGCCACCAGTGATCCCAGACTAGCTCGTAGCGATGAGCAGTTCTTC
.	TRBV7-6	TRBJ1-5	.	CASSPKPNQPQHF	TGTGCCAGCAGCCCAAAACCGAATCAGCCCCAGCATTTT
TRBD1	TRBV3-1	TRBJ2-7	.	CASSGRDRSSYEQYF	TGTGCCAGCAGCGGTAGGGACAGAAGCTCCTACGAGCAGTACTTC
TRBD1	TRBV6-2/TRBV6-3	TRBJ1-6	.	CASSYGQGGSPLHF	TGTGCCAGCAGTTACGGACAGGGAGGATCACCCCTCCACTTT
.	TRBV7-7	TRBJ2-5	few	CASSLDGGETQYF	TGTGCCAGCAGCTTAGATGGCGGGGAGACCCAGTACTTC
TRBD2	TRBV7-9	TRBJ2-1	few	CASSSPLAGVRNEQFF	TGTGCCAGCAGCTCCCCACTAGCGGGAGTTCGGAATGAGCAGTTCTTC
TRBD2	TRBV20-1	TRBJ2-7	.	CSAPEGGPSYEQYF	TGCAGTGCTCCTGAGGGAGGGCCATCCTACGAGCAGTACTTC
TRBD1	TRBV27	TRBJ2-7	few	CASSYYRTGIYEQYF	TGTGCCAGCAGTTATTACAGGACAGGGATCTACGAGCAGTACTTC
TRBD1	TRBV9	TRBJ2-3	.	CASSVETGSGTQYF	TGTGCCAGCAGCGTAGAGACAGGGTCTGGTACGCAGTATTTT
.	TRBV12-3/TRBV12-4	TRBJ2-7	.	CASSLGRENNEQYF	TGTGCCAGCAGTTTGGGCAGGGAGAACAATGAGCAGTACTTC
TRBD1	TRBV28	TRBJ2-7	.	CASSRGLNEQYF	TGTGCCAGCTCCAGGGGGTTAAACGAGCAGTACTTC
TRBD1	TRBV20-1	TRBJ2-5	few	CSATRDRGKKTQYF	TGCAGTGCAACCCGGGACAGGGGGAAAAAGACCCAGTACTTC
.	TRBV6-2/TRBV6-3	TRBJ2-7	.	CASRGTGRSTYEQYF	TGTGCCAGCAGAGGGACGGGACGGTCCACCTACGAGCAGTACTTC
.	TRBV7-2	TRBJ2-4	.	CASSHSAKNIQYF	TGTGCCAGCAGTCATTCCGCCAAAAACATTCAGTACTTC
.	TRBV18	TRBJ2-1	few	CASSPQAKRVHNEQFF	TGTGCCAGCTCACCCCAGGCCAAGCGGGTGCACAATGAGCAGTTCTTC
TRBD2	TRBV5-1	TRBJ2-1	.	CASSYRASGSYNEQFF	TGCGCCAGCAGCTACCGGGCTAGCGGGTCCTACAATGAGCAGTTCTTC
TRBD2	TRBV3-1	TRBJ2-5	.	CASSPWTSGNQETQYF	TGTGCCAGCAGCCCCTGGACTAGCGGCAACCAAGAGACCCAGTACTTC
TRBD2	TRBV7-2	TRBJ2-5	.	CASSLGPSGRKYQETQYF	TGTGCCAGCAGCTTAGGTCCCAGCGGGAGGAAGTACCAAGAGACCCAGTACTTC
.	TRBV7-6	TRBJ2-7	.	CVSSLEMGGTPGYEQYF	TGTGTCAGCAGCTTAGAGATGGGCGGGACACCAGGCTACGAGCAGTACTTC
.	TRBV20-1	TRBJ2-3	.	CSAQAEDTQYF	TGCAGTGCTCAGGCTGAGGATACGCAGTATTTT
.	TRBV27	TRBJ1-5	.	CASRLRGRVEPQHF	TGTGCCAGCAGGCTCAGGGGCCGGGTTGAGCCCCAGCATTTT
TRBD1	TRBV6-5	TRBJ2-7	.	CASSYSARGIYEQYF	TGTGCCAGCAGTTACTCTGCCAGGGGGATCTACGAGCAGTACTTC
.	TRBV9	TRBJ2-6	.	CASSAGDSGANVLTF	TGTGCCAGCAGCGCCGGGGACTCTGGGGCCAACGTCCTGACTTTC
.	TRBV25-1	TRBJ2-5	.	CASKRGGLQETQYF	TGTGCCAGCAAAAGAGGGGGGCTGCAAGAGACCCAGTACTTC
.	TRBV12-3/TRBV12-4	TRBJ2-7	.	CASRTHGDSYEQYF	TGTGCCAGCAGGACTCACGGGGACTCCTACGAGCAGTACTTC
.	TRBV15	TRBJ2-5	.	CATARGDAGQETQYF	TGTGCCACCGCCCGTGGAGATGCGGGGCAAGAGACCCAGTACTTC
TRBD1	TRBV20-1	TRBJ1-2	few	CSAYDRGKPQLGYTF	TGCAGTGCTTACGACAGGGGCAAACCGCAGCTTGGCTACACCTTC
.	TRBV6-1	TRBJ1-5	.	CASSERTGYSNQPQHF	TGTGCCAGCAGTGAACGGACCGGATATAGCAATCAGCCCCAGCATTTT
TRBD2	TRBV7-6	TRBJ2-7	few	CASSLASGRASINEQYF	TGTGCCAGCAGCTTAGCTAGCGGGAGGGCCTCAATCAACGAGCAGTACTTC
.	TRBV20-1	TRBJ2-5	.	CSARPLTGGRETQYF	TGCAGTGCTAGACCCTTGACGGGGGGCAGAGAGACCCAGTACTTC
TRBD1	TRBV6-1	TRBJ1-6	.	CASSLQGFSYNSPLHF	TGTGCCAGCAGTTTACAGGGGTTTTCGTATAATTCACCCCTCCACTTT
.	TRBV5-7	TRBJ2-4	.	CASSLGYPDGNIQYF	TGTGCCAGCAGCTTGGGCTACCCAGACGGAAACATTCAGTACTTC
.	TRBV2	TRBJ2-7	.	CASSDEGLGEQYF	TGTGCCAGCAGTGACGAGGGTCTGGGCGAGCAGTACTTC